The rows below give T cell receptor beta chains drawn from one sample of a study of shared clonotypes between healthy human individuals. The repertoire was sequenced with immunoSEQ multiplex PCR; TCRdb's copy has only in-frame clones and lacks some. The sample holds over 700,000 clones, approximately 77% seen once. Material: memory CD4+ T cells sorted from blood. These receptor sequences come from a woman aged 30 to 39 in good health. The CDR3 runs from the conserved cysteine through the conserved F or W. Fields, in order: V gene, J gene, clone size, D gene, CDR3 DNA, CDR3 protein. A D gene is named only where the DNA matches it firmly. Expanded clones get a size class; other rows say once, few or many, or leave the size out.

V gene: TRBV4-1; J gene: TRBJ1-3; clone size: many; D gene: -; CDR3 DNA: TGCGCCAGCAGCCAACTGGATATGGGACTGGTCTCTGGAAACACCATATATTTT; CDR3 protein: CASSQLDMGLVSGNTIYF
V gene: TRBV6-6; J gene: TRBJ2-5; clone size: -; D gene: -; CDR3 DNA: TGTGCCAGCAGTTATCTGGTCGGAGAGACCCAGTACTTC; CDR3 protein: CASSYLVGETQYF
V gene: TRBV21-1; J gene: TRBJ2-7; clone size: -; D gene: -; CDR3 DNA: TGTGCCAGCAGCAAAGGGAAGTGTCTAGTGGGATATGGGTACGAGCAGTACTTC; CDR3 protein: CASSKGKCLVGYGYEQYF
V gene: TRBV5-1; J gene: TRBJ2-3; clone size: -; D gene: TRBD2; CDR3 DNA: TGCGCCAGCAGCCCCGGACTAGCCCCAGATACGCAGTATTTT; CDR3 protein: CASSPGLAPDTQYF
V gene: TRBV6-5; J gene: TRBJ2-1; clone size: -; D gene: -; CDR3 DNA: TGTGCCAGCAGTTACTCTCGGCACAATGAGCAGTTCTTC; CDR3 protein: CASSYSRHNEQFF
V gene: TRBV6-6; J gene: TRBJ2-7; clone size: few; D gene: -; CDR3 DNA: TGTGCCACCAAACCGAGACAGTCTTACGAGCAGTACTTC; CDR3 protein: CATKPRQSYEQYF
V gene: TRBV28; J gene: TRBJ2-1; clone size: -; D gene: -; CDR3 DNA: TGTGCCAGCAGCCTAAACCTACTCTCCAGGGGTTTAGCCCCCCAGGAGCAGTTCTTC; CDR3 protein: CASSLNLLSRGLAPQEQFF
V gene: TRBV4-2; J gene: TRBJ2-3; clone size: -; D gene: -; CDR3 DNA: TGTGCCAGCAGCCAAGGGGTGGGAGTGGTCACAGATACGCAGTATTTT; CDR3 protein: CASSQGVGVVTDTQYF
V gene: TRBV4-1; J gene: TRBJ1-5; clone size: -; D gene: -; CDR3 DNA: TGCGCCAGCAGCCCTAGCCCGACGGGGGCTCGGAGCAATCAGCCCCAGCATTTT; CDR3 protein: CASSPSPTGARSNQPQHF
V gene: TRBV11-3; J gene: TRBJ2-3; clone size: -; D gene: TRBD2; CDR3 DNA: TGTGCCAGCAGCCCCGGGGGAGGGAGACGGTATTTT; CDR3 protein: CASSPGGGRRYF
V gene: TRBV11-2; J gene: TRBJ2-1; clone size: many; D gene: -; CDR3 DNA: TGTGCCAGCAGCTTAGATTCCGGGACATACAATGAGCAGTTCTTC; CDR3 protein: CASSLDSGTYNEQFF
V gene: TRBV30; J gene: TRBJ2-5; clone size: few; D gene: -; CDR3 DNA: TGTGCCTGGAGTGGCCAGCAAGAGACCCAGTACTTC; CDR3 protein: CAWSGQQETQYF
V gene: TRBV7-9; J gene: TRBJ2-1; clone size: -; D gene: -; CDR3 DNA: TGTGCCAGCAGTCTAAACACGGTCTCCTACAATGAGCAGTTCTTC; CDR3 protein: CASSLNTVSYNEQFF
V gene: TRBV6-5; J gene: TRBJ1-1; clone size: -; D gene: -; CDR3 DNA: TGTGCCAGCAGTTACGAGGGAGGGAGAAAAGCTTTCTTT; CDR3 protein: CASSYEGGRKAFF
V gene: TRBV7-9; J gene: TRBJ1-4; clone size: -; D gene: -; CDR3 DNA: TGTGCCAGCAGTTCATCCGAGTCGGGCGGTGAAAAACTGTTTTTT; CDR3 protein: CASSSSESGGEKLFF
V gene: TRBV27; J gene: TRBJ2-5; clone size: -; D gene: -; CDR3 DNA: TGTGCCAGGGCTGGGGGGTCGGTGAGCGCCTACCAAGAGACCCAGTACTTC; CDR3 protein: CARAGGSVSAYQETQYF
V gene: TRBV27; J gene: TRBJ2-5; clone size: -; D gene: TRBD1; CDR3 DNA: TGTGCCAGCAGTCCGACAGGGCCCCCCTTCCAAGAGACCCAGTACTTC; CDR3 protein: CASSPTGPPFQETQYF
V gene: TRBV5-1; J gene: TRBJ2-1; clone size: -; D gene: TRBD2; CDR3 DNA: TGCGCCAGCAGCCGAGGGAGACTAGCGGGAGGCTATGAGCAGTTCTTC; CDR3 protein: CASSRGRLAGGYEQFF
V gene: TRBV18; J gene: TRBJ2-7; clone size: once; D gene: TRBD1; CDR3 DNA: TGTGCCAGCTCACCACCGCGACAGGGGGCCTACGAGCAGTACTTC; CDR3 protein: CASSPPRQGAYEQYF
V gene: TRBV7-8; J gene: TRBJ2-3; clone size: -; D gene: -; CDR3 DNA: TGTGCCAGCAGCTGGGACCAGCCCGATACGCAGTATTTT; CDR3 protein: CASSWDQPDTQYF
V gene: TRBV19; J gene: TRBJ1-5; clone size: -; D gene: -; CDR3 DNA: TGTGCCAGTAGTTCCATGCCGACAGCCACGGATTTAAATCAGCCCCAGCATTTT; CDR3 protein: CASSSMPTATDLNQPQHF
V gene: TRBV10-1; J gene: TRBJ2-7; clone size: few; D gene: TRBD2; CDR3 DNA: TGCGCCAGCAGTGAGACTGGACTAGCGGGAGTCGGGGGCTACGAGCAGTACTTC; CDR3 protein: CASSETGLAGVGGYEQYF
V gene: TRBV6-1; J gene: TRBJ1-1; clone size: -; D gene: -; CDR3 DNA: TGTGCCAGCGGGGGAATGGGCACTGAAGCTTTCTTT; CDR3 protein: CASGGMGTEAFF
V gene: TRBV10-3; J gene: TRBJ2-1; clone size: -; D gene: TRBD2; CDR3 DNA: TGTGCCATCAGTGAAGGCGGGAGCTACAATGAGCAGTTCTTC; CDR3 protein: CAISEGGSYNEQFF
V gene: TRBV28; J gene: TRBJ2-5; clone size: -; D gene: -; CDR3 DNA: TGTGCCAGCAGCCTTTCCGGGACCGGGGAGACCCAGTACTTC; CDR3 protein: CASSLSGTGETQYF
V gene: TRBV5-1; J gene: TRBJ2-7; clone size: few; D gene: -; CDR3 DNA: TGCGCCAGCAGCACAGGGAACTACGAGCAGTACTTC; CDR3 protein: CASSTGNYEQYF
V gene: TRBV5-8; J gene: TRBJ2-1; clone size: -; D gene: TRBD2; CDR3 DNA: TGTGCCAGCAGCCCGTCCGCCGGGACTAGAGCATTCAGTGAGCAGTTCTTC; CDR3 protein: CASSPSAGTRAFSEQFF
V gene: TRBV10-2; J gene: TRBJ2-7; clone size: -; D gene: TRBD2; CDR3 DNA: TGCGCCAGCAGGGAGGGACTAGCGGGATTCTACGAGCAGTACTTC; CDR3 protein: CASREGLAGFYEQYF
V gene: TRBV19; J gene: TRBJ1-3; clone size: many; D gene: TRBD1; CDR3 DNA: TGTGCCAGTAATCTGGGACAGGGCTACTCTGGAAACACCATATATTTT; CDR3 protein: CASNLGQGYSGNTIYF
V gene: TRBV19; J gene: TRBJ2-1; clone size: -; D gene: TRBD2; CDR3 DNA: TGTGCCAGTAGTACCGGGACTAGCGGGAGGGCCCCTCATGAGCAGTTCTTC; CDR3 protein: CASSTGTSGRAPHEQFF
V gene: TRBV6-1; J gene: TRBJ1-3; clone size: -; D gene: -; CDR3 DNA: TGTGCCAGCAGAACCGACAGATACTCTGGAAACACCATATATTTT; CDR3 protein: CASRTDRYSGNTIYF
V gene: TRBV6-4; J gene: TRBJ1-2; clone size: -; D gene: TRBD1; CDR3 DNA: TGTGCCAGCAGGAAAGGACAGGGTACCCTCGGTGGCTACACCTTC; CDR3 protein: CASRKGQGTLGGYTF
V gene: TRBV23-1; J gene: TRBJ2-7; clone size: once; D gene: TRBD1; CDR3 DNA: TGCGCCAGCAGTCAAAGGGACAGGCATCCGCTCTACGAGCAGTACTTC; CDR3 protein: CASSQRDRHPLYEQYF
V gene: TRBV7-9; J gene: TRBJ2-3; clone size: few; D gene: TRBD2; CDR3 DNA: TGTGCCAGCAGCTTAGATCTACTAGCGGGAACAGATACGCAGTATTTT; CDR3 protein: CASSLDLLAGTDTQYF
V gene: TRBV27; J gene: TRBJ1-3; clone size: -; D gene: TRBD1; CDR3 DNA: TGTGCCAGCAGTTTAGGTGGGACAGGGGTCGGAAACACCATATATTTT; CDR3 protein: CASSLGGTGVGNTIYF
V gene: TRBV2; J gene: TRBJ2-2; clone size: many; D gene: -; CDR3 DNA: TGTGCCAGCAGACCCACTAACACCGGGGAGCTGTTTTTT; CDR3 protein: CASRPTNTGELFF
V gene: TRBV29-1; J gene: TRBJ1-5; clone size: -; D gene: -; CDR3 DNA: TGCAGCGTGAGGGGTGCAGGGACTAATCAGCCCCAGCATTTT; CDR3 protein: CSVRGAGTNQPQHF
V gene: TRBV18; J gene: TRBJ1-3; clone size: -; D gene: -; CDR3 DNA: TGTGCCAGCTCACCAGGGGGCAACAGAGGAAACACCATATATTTT; CDR3 protein: CASSPGGNRGNTIYF
V gene: TRBV2; J gene: TRBJ1-3; clone size: -; D gene: -; CDR3 DNA: TGTGCCAGCAGTGGTGATCCTGGAAACACCATATATTTT; CDR3 protein: CASSGDPGNTIYF
V gene: TRBV5-4; J gene: TRBJ1-3; clone size: -; D gene: -; CDR3 DNA: TGTGCCAGCAGCGGGTACGACGGATCCTCTGGAAACACCATATATTTT; CDR3 protein: CASSGYDGSSGNTIYF
V gene: TRBV4-2; J gene: TRBJ2-7; clone size: -; D gene: TRBD2; CDR3 DNA: TGTGCCAGCAGCCAAAGTTTCCTAGCGGGAAACGAGCAGTACTTC; CDR3 protein: CASSQSFLAGNEQYF
V gene: TRBV11-2; J gene: TRBJ2-1; clone size: -; D gene: -; CDR3 DNA: TGTGCCAGCAGCTGGGCCCGGAACGGGAGAAGATATGAGCAGTTCTTC; CDR3 protein: CASSWARNGRRYEQFF
V gene: TRBV15; J gene: TRBJ2-7; clone size: -; D gene: TRBD1; CDR3 DNA: TGTGCCACCAGCAGGGGACAGGGCGATCTCTACGAGCAGTACTTC; CDR3 protein: CATSRGQGDLYEQYF
V gene: TRBV19; J gene: TRBJ2-1; clone size: many; D gene: TRBD2; CDR3 DNA: TGTGCCAGTACCCCCCCCGCGGGAGTCCGCCCTGACAATGAGCAGTTCTTC; CDR3 protein: CASTPPAGVRPDNEQFF
V gene: TRBV19; J gene: TRBJ2-1; clone size: -; D gene: TRBD2; CDR3 DNA: TGTGCCACCAAGGACCTAGCGGGATCCTACAATGAGCAGTTCTTC; CDR3 protein: CATKDLAGSYNEQFF
V gene: TRBV6-6; J gene: TRBJ2-7; clone size: -; D gene: -; CDR3 DNA: TGTGCCAGCAGTTACAGGATCTCCTACGAGCAGTACTTC; CDR3 protein: CASSYRISYEQYF
V gene: TRBV11-2; J gene: TRBJ2-7; clone size: -; D gene: -; CDR3 DNA: TGTGCCAGCAGCTTAGTGACAGGAGGCTACGAGCAGTACTTC; CDR3 protein: CASSLVTGGYEQYF
V gene: TRBV25-1; J gene: TRBJ1-1; clone size: -; D gene: -; CDR3 DNA: TGTGCCAGCAGTAAAATGGACCACTCTTTGCTTTTCTTT; CDR3 protein: CASSKMDHSLLFF
V gene: TRBV6-5; J gene: TRBJ1-1; clone size: -; D gene: -; CDR3 DNA: TGTGCCAGCAGTAGGATGGGTACTGAAGCTTTCTTT; CDR3 protein: CASSRMGTEAFF
V gene: TRBV5-1; J gene: TRBJ2-5; clone size: -; D gene: TRBD2; CDR3 DNA: TGCGCCAGCAGCCTACTCCGCGGGAGAGAGACCCAGTACTTC; CDR3 protein: CASSLLRGRETQYF
V gene: TRBV27; J gene: TRBJ1-2; clone size: many; D gene: TRBD1; CDR3 DNA: TGTGCCAGCAGTTTTCAGACAGGGGGCCACTATGGCTACACCTTC; CDR3 protein: CASSFQTGGHYGYTF
V gene: TRBV28; J gene: TRBJ1-1; clone size: -; D gene: -; CDR3 DNA: TGTGCCAGCAGTTTATGGGTCATGAACACTGAAGCTTTCTTT; CDR3 protein: CASSLWVMNTEAFF
V gene: TRBV28; J gene: TRBJ2-5; clone size: -; D gene: TRBD1; CDR3 DNA: TGTGCTATCAAACAGGGGAACCAAGAGACCCAGTACTTC; CDR3 protein: CAIKQGNQETQYF
V gene: TRBV19; J gene: TRBJ2-3; clone size: many; D gene: -; CDR3 DNA: TGTGCCAGTAATGCGGGTCCCATGAGCGGGTACACAGATACGCAGTATTTT; CDR3 protein: CASNAGPMSGYTDTQYF
V gene: TRBV2; J gene: TRBJ1-2; clone size: -; D gene: -; CDR3 DNA: TGTGCCAGCACCGGGGAGTTTACCTATGGCTACACCTTC; CDR3 protein: CASTGEFTYGYTF
V gene: TRBV28; J gene: TRBJ2-7; clone size: -; D gene: TRBD1; CDR3 DNA: TGTGCCAGCAGTTGTCGGGACAGGGGTCCCTACGAGCAGTACTTC; CDR3 protein: CASSCRDRGPYEQYF